What follows describes a single T cell receptor beta chain. Its antigen remains unknown. After removal of 3 bases from V and 5 bases from J, the junction contained 6 bases not matched to a gene. Germline V gene data show CDR1 as SQVTM and CDR2 as ANQGSEA. The CDR3 runs to 13 residues. Both iRepertoire HTBI primers and Arm-PCR of CDR3 regions were used to build the TCR beta libraries. Original analysis: Samples revealed 50 to 70 TRBV and roughly 15 TRBJ segments. TCRdb called the multiplex PCR reads again in MiXCR, with one record for every CDR3 protein. The V and J calls and clone size come from TCRdb's table, not from the authors' own analysis. The sample lists under 500,000 distinct CDR3 sequences, under 25% occurring once. This record belongs to a study of regulatory T cells in long-lasting Graves disease. Study-level information: Disease was considered persistent Graves' disease after over 5 years of antithyroid drugs (with positive TSH receptor antibodies). Overall study findings and caveats: Patients with persistent disease showed a bias toward TRBV28, TRBJ1-2 and TRBJ2-5.

Stated time point: persistent/refractory GD, antithyroid drugs over 5 years with positive TRAb. The TCR library was made from RNA extracted from PBMCs. Graves' disease diagnosis was established per American Thyroid Association guidelines. Sequenced here: peripheral blood mononuclear cells (PBMCs), sampled when the disease was refractory, from a patient treated with antithyroid drugs. The origin of this receptor is a female donor with Graves disease. This chain joins TRBV29-1 and TRBJ2-7, with 8 nucleotides matching TRBD1. The CDR3 is CSVDCRTGHEQYF. The CDR3 DNA is TGCAGCGTTGACTGCCGGACAGGGCACGAGCAGTACTTC.